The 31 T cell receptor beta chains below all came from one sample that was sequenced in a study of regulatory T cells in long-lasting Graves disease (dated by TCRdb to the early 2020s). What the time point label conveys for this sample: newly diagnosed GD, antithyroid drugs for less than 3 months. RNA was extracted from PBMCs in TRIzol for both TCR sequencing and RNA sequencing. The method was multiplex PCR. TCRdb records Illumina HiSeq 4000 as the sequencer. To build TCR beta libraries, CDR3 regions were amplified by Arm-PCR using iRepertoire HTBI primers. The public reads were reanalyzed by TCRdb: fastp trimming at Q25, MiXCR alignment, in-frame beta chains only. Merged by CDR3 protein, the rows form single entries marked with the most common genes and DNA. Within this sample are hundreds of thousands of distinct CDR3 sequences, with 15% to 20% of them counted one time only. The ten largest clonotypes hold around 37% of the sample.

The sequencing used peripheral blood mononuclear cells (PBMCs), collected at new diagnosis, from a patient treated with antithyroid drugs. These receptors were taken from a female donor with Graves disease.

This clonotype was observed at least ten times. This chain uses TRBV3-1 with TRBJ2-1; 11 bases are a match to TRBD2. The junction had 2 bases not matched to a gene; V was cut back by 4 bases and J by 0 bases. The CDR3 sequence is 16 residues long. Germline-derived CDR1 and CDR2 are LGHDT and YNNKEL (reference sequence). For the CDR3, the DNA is TGTGCCAGCAGCCTGCTAGCGGGAGGCTCCTACAATGAGCAGTTCTTC. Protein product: CASSLLAGGSYNEQFF.

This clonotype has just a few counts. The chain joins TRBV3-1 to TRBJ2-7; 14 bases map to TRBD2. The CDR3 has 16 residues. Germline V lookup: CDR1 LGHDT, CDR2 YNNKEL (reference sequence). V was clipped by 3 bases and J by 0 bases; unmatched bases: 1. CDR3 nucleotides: TGTGCCAGCAGCCACGGGACTAGCGGGAGCTCCTACGAGCAGTACTTC. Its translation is CASSHGTSGSSYEQYF.

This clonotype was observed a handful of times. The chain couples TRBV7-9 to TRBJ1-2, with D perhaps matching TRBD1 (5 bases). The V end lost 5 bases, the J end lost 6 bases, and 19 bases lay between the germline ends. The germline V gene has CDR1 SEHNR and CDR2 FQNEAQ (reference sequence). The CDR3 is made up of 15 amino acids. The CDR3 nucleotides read TGTGCCAGCAGCCCATCTCGACAGACCATTGATGGCTACACCTTC. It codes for CASSPSRQTIDGYTF. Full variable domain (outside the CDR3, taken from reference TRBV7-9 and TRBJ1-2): DTGVSQNPRHKITKRGQNVTFRCDPISEHNRLYWYRQTLGQGPEFLTYFQNEAQLEKSRLLSDRFSAERPKGSFSTLEIQRTEQGDSAMYLCASSPSRQTIDGYTFGSGTRLTVV.

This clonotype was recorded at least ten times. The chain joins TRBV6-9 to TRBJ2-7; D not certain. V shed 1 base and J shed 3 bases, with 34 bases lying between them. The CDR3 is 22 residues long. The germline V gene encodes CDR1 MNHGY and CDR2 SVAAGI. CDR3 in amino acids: CASSYCLGRSNPDPRKIYEQYF. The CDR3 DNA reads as TGTGCCAGCAGTTATTGCCTAGGACGGTCGAATCCCGACCCGAGGAAGATCTACGAGCAGTACTTC.

The CDR3 here is CASSYSGTQGANYGYTF. In DNA form, the CDR3 reads TGTGCCAGCAGTTACTCGGGGACCCAGGGGGCTAACTATGGCTACACCTTC. V and J are TRBV6-5 and TRBJ1-2; 7 bases align to TRBD1. The germline V gene has CDR1 MNHEY and CDR2 SVGAGI. The CDR3 runs to 17 residues. V lost 0 bases, J lost 0 bases, and 7 bases stayed unmatched.

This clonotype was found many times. CDR3 DNA: TGTGCCAGCAGCCATACAGGGGGAGATCAGCCCCAGCATTTT. This sequence encodes CASSHTGGDQPQHF. The chain employs TRBV3-1 and TRBJ1-5; 8 positions agree with TRBD1. Trimming cost V 3 bases and J 5 bases; bases outside gene matches: 3. The CDR3 is 14 residues long. The V gene's germline CDR1 is LGHDT and CDR2 YNNKEL (reference sequence).

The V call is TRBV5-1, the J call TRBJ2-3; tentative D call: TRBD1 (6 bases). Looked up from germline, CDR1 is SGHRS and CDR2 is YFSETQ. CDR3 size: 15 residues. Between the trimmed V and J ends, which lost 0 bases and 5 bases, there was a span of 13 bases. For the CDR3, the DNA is TGCGCCAGCAGCTTGGCCAACAGGGAAGGAGATACGCAGTATTTT. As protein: CASSLANREGDTQYF.

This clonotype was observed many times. CDR3 DNA sequence: TGTGCCAGCAGCCCGGCTGGGAACGAGCAGTACTTC. Translating gives CASSPAGNEQYF. The V and J genes are TRBV7-9 and TRBJ2-7; no reliable D call. This CDR3 has 12 residues. Germline V CDR1 and CDR2: SEHNR, FQNEAQ (reference sequence). V was pared by 5 bases and J by 5 bases, with 10 bases between.

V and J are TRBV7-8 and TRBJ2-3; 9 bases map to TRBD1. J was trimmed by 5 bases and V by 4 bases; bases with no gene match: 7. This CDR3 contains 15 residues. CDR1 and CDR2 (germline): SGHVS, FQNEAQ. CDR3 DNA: TGTGCCAGCAGCTCCCCGGGACAGGGTAAAGATACGCAGTATTTT. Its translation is CASSSPGQGKDTQYF.

CDR3 sequence reads: CASSPNGAGTETQYF. CDR3 nucleotides: TGTGCCAGCAGTCCCAACGGGGCAGGGACAGAGACCCAGTACTTC. V gene TRBV7-9 combines with J gene TRBJ2-5; either TRBD1 or TRBD2 may fit D (5 bases each). The germline V gene has CDR1 SEHNR and CDR2 FQNEAQ (reference sequence). V lost 6 bases and J lost 4, with 18 bases in between. This CDR3 is built from 15 residues.

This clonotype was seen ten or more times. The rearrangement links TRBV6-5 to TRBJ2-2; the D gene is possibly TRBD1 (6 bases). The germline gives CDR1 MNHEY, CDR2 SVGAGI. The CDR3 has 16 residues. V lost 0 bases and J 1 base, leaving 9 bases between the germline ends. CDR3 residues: CASSYSMGQNTGELFF. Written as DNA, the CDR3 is TGTGCCAGCAGTTACTCGATGGGACAGAACACCGGGGAGCTGTTTTTT.

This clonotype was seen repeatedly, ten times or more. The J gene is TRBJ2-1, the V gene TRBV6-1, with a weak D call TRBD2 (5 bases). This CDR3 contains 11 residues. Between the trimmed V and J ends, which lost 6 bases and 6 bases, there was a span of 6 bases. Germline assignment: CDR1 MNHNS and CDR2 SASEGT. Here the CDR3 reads CASRDFNEQFF. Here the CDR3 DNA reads TGTGCCAGCAGGGACTTCAATGAGCAGTTCTTC.

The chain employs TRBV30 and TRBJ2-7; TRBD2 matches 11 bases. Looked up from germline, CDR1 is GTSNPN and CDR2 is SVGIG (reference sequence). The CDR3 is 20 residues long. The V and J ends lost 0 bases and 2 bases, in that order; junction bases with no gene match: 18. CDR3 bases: TGTGCCTGGAGTGTACCCCTCCAATTAAATAGCGGGAGGGGTGCCTACGAGCAGTACTTC. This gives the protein CAWSVPLQLNSGRGAYEQYF.

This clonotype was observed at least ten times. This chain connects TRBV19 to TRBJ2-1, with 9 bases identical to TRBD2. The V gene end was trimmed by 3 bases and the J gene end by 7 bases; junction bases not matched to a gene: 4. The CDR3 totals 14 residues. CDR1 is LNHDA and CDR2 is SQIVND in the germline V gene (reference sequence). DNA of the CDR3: TGTGCCAGTAGTATGGGACTAGCAGGTAATGAGCAGTTCTTC. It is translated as CASSMGLAGNEQFF.

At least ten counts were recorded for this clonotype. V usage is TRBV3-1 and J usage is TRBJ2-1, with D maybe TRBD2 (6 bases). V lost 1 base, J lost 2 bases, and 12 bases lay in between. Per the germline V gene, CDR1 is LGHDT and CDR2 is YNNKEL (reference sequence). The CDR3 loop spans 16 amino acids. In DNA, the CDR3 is TGTGCCAGCAGCCAAGGGGGGGAGCCCGCCTACAATGAGCAGTTCTTC. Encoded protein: CASSQGGEPAYNEQFF.

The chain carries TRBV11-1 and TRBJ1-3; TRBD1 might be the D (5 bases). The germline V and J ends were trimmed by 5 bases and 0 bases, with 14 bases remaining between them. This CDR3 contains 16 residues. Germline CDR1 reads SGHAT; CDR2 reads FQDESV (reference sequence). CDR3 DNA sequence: TGTGCCAGCAGCCGAAGGGACGCTTACTCTGGAAACACCATATATTTT. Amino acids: CASSRRDAYSGNTIYF.

CDR3: CAISNRQGKYEQYF. The DNA for the CDR3 is TGTGCCATCAGCAACAGACAGGGCAAATACGAGCAGTACTTC. The rearrangement joins TRBV10-3 to TRBJ2-7; 7 positions agree with TRBD1. Germline CDR1 ENHRY, CDR2 SYGVKD. This CDR3 region has 14 residues. With 6 bases clipped from V and 4 bases from J, the junction kept 9 bases outside the gene matches.

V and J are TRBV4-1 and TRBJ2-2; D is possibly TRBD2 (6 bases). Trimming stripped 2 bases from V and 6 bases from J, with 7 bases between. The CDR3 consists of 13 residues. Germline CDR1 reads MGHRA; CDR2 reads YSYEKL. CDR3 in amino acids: CASSQPGAGELFF. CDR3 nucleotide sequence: TGCGCCAGCAGCCAACCGGGAGCCGGGGAGCTGTTTTTT.

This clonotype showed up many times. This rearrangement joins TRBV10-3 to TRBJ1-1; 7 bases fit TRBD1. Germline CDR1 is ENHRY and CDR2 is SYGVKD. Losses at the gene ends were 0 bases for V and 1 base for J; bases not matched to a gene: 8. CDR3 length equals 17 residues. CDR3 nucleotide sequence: TGTGCCATCAGTGAGTCCGGGCAGGGGGGGCGGAACACTGAAGCTTTCTTT. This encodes CAISESGQGGRNTEAFF.

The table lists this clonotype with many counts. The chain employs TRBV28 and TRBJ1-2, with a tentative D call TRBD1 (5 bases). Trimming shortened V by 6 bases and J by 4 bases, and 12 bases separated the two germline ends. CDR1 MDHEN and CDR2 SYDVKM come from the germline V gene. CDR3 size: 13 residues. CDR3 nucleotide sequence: TGTGCCAGCAGCACCTCAGGGATCTATGGCTACACCTTC. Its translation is CASSTSGIYGYTF.

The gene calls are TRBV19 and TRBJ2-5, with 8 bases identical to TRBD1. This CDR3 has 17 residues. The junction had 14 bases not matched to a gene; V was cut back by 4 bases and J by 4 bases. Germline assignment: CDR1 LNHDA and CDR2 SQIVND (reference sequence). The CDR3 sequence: CASSTASGGQGRETQYF. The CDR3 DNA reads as TGTGCCAGTAGTACGGCCTCCGGAGGACAGGGCAGAGAGACCCAGTACTTC. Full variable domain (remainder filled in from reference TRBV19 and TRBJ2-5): DGGITQSPKYLFRKEGQNVTLSCEQNLNHDAMYWYRQDPGQGLRLIYYSQIVNDFQKGDIAEGYSVSREKKESFPLTVTSAQKNPTAFYLCASSTASGGQGRETQYFGPGTRLLVL.

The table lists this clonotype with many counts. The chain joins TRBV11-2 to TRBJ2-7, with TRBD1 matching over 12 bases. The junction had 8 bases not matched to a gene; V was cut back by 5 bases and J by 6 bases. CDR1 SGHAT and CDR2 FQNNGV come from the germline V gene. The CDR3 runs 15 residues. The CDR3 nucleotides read TGTGCCAGCAGCCGTGTGGGACAGGGGGCATTCGAGCAGTACTTC. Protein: CASSRVGQGAFEQYF.

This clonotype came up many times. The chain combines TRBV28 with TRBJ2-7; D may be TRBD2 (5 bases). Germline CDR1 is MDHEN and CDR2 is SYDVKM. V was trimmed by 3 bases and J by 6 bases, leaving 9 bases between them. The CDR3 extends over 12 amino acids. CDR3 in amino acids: CASSLSGIEQYF. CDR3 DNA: TGTGCCAGCAGTTTGTCGGGGATCGAGCAGTACTTC.

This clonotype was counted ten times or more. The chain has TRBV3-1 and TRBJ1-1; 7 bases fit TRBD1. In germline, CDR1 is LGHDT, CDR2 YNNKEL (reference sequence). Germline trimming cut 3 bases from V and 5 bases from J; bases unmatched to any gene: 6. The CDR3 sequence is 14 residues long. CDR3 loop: CASSQPGQPTEAFF. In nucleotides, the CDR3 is TGTGCCAGCAGCCAGCCGGGACAGCCGACTGAAGCTTTCTTT.

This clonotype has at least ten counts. The CDR3 nucleotides are TGCGCCAGTCGTCGGAGTAGCGGGAGGGCCGTCCCGGCAGATACGCAGTATTTT. Translated: CASRRSSGRAVPADTQYF. The rearrangement uses TRBV10-2 and TRBJ2-3; the match to TRBD2 covers 11 bases. Germline assignment: CDR1 WSHSY and CDR2 SAAADI. This CDR3 comprises 18 residues. With V trimmed by 9 bases and J by 4 bases, 18 bases remained unmatched.

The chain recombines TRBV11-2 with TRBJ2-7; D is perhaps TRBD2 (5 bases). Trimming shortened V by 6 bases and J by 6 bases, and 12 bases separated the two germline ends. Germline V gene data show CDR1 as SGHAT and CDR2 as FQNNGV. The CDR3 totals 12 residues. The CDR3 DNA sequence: TGTGCCAGCAGTTGGACTGGCTGCGAGCAGTACTTC. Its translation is CASSWTGCEQYF.

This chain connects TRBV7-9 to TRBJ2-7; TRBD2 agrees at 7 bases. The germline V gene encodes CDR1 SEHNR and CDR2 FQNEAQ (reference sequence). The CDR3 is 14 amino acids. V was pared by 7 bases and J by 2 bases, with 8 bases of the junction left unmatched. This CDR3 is CASNLAGATYEQYF. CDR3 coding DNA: TGTGCCAGCAACCTTGCGGGAGCAACCTACGAGCAGTACTTC.

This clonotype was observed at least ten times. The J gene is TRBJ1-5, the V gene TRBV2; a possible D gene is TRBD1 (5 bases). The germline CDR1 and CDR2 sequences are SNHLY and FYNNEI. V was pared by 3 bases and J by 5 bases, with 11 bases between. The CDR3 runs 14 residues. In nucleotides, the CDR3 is TGTGCCAGCAGTGAGGGGCAGAGATATCAGCCCCAGCATTTT. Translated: CASSEGQRYQPQHF.

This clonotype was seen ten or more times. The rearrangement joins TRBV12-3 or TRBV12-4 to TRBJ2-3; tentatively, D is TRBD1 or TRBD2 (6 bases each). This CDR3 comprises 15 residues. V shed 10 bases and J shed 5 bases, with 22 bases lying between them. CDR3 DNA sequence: TGTGCCACTGAGGGGACACTCCGGGAGAGAGATACGCAGTATTTT. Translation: CATEGTLRERDTQYF.

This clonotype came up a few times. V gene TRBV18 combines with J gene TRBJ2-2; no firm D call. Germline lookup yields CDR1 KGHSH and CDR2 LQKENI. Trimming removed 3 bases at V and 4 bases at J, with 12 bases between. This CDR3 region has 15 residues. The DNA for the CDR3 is TGTGCCAGCTCACCCAGTAACGGTGGCACCGGGGAGCTGTTTTTT. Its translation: CASSPSNGGTGELFF. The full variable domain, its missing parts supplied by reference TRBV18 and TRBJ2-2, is NAGVMQNPRHLVRRRGQEARLRCSPMKGHSHVYWYRQLPEEGLKFMVYLQKENIIDESGMPKERFSAEFPKEGPSILRIQQVVRGDSAAYFCASSPSNGGTGELFFGEGSRLTVL.

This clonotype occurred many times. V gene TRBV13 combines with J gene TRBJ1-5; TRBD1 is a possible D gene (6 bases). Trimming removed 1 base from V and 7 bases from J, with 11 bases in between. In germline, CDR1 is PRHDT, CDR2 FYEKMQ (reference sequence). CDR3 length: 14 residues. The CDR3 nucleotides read TGTGCCAGCAGCTTAGCACAGGGTGGACAGCCCCAGCATTTT. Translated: CASSLAQGGQPQHF.